This T cell receptor beta chain was recorded in a study of blood T cell repertoires in COVID-19. Study-level background: PBMCs, B-cell-depleted T cells, or T cells were the source of the cDNA or gDNA that made up the material.

The study assigned cohorts using participant-reported clinical history. Symptom resolution, clearance, or two negative PCRs marked the recovered donors of Cohort 3. This clone came up a few times. Trimming at V came to 6 bases and at J to 7 bases, leaving 7 bases not matched to a gene. Germline CDR1 and CDR2: MNHEY and SMNVEV (reference sequence). This CDR3 comprises 13 residues. In the original processing: The authors estimated nucleated cell counts from reference gene primer amplification. Sequenced by immunoSEQ multiplex PCR; TCRdb stores in-frame clones only, minus some. V, J and clone size reflect that table, while D and trimming were determined from the DNA. The sample shows about 300,000 clones, approximately 90% of them seen only once.

The sample was PBMCs or T cells enriched from blood (not recorded which). This clonotype originated in a woman between 18 and 30 years old who had recovered from COVID-19. This chain joins TRBV27 and TRBJ1-2; TRBD1 matches at 8 bases. CDR3 nucleotides: TGTGCCAGCAGGCCTCAGGGGGCTCGTGGCTACACCTTC. Protein sequence: CASRPQGARGYTF.